A single sample is the source of the 29 T cell receptor beta chains below, sequenced in a study of T cell changes during pregnancy in multiple sclerosis. Profiling relied on immunoSEQ multiplex PCR, and the TCRdb table lists in-frame clones only, not all of them. The profile shows 85,000 to 100,000 clones, roughly 92% of them singletons. This specimen consisted of peripheral blood, obtained in the first trimester of pregnancy. Receptors originate from a female donor with multiple sclerosis, enrolled in a pregnancy study.

This chain joins TRBV30 and TRBJ2-3; 8 positions match TRBD2. This CDR3 has 14 amino acids. Germline values: CDR1 GTSNPN, CDR2 SVGIG (reference sequence). The V and J ends lost 3 bases and 4 bases, in that order; junction bases with no gene match: 6. For the CDR3, the DNA is TGTGCCTGGAGGCTAGCGGGTTCCCCAGATACGCAGTATTTT. Translation gives CAWRLAGSPDTQYF.

V usage is TRBV19 and J usage is TRBJ2-3, with 8 nucleotides matching TRBD2. CDR3 size: 15 residues. Germline CDR1 is LNHDA and CDR2 is SQIVND (reference sequence). Trimming removed 5 bases from V and 3 bases from J; junction bases left unmatched: 7. The CDR3 DNA reads TGTGCCAGTAGTTCGGGACTAGTCGTGACAGATACGCAGTATTTT. Translating it yields CASSSGLVVTDTQYF.

V usage is TRBV29-1 and J usage is TRBJ2-5, with TRBD1 matching over 10 bases. The germline V gene has CDR1 SQVTM and CDR2 ANQGSEA. The CDR3 spans 14 residues. Trimming took 4 bases from V and 4 from J; bases not matched to a gene: 6. The CDR3 reads CSVGGTGARETQYF. In DNA form, the CDR3 reads TGCAGCGTTGGAGGGACAGGGGCCCGAGAGACCCAGTACTTC.

The gene calls are TRBV11-2 and TRBJ2-7, with a tentative D call TRBD1 (6 bases). The V end was cut by 1 base, the J end by 3 bases, with 10 bases between. The CDR3 consists of 14 residues. Germline V lookup: CDR1 SGHAT, CDR2 FQNNGV. The CDR3 loop is CASSLGGQIYEQYF. In nucleotides, the CDR3 is TGTGCCAGCAGCTTAGGGGGACAAATCTACGAGCAGTACTTC.

The chain carries TRBV13 and TRBJ2-7, with D maybe TRBD2 (5 bases). CDR1 PRHDT and CDR2 FYEKMQ come from the germline V gene (reference sequence). This CDR3 comprises 15 residues. The V end lost 5 bases, the J end lost 3 bases, and 17 bases lay between the germline ends. CDR3 amino acids: CASSGPLATNYEQYF. For the CDR3, the DNA is TGTGCCAGCAGCGGCCCCCTAGCAACCAACTACGAGCAGTACTTC.

This chain joins TRBV7-9 and TRBJ1-1; D possibly corresponds to TRBD1 (6 bases). Germline CDR1 SEHNR, CDR2 FQNEAQ (reference sequence). The length of the CDR3 is 15 residues. The V end lost 5 bases, the J end lost 0 bases, and 13 bases lay between the germline ends. Written as DNA, the CDR3 is TGTGCCAGCAGCCTGGTACAGGGTATGAACACTGAAGCTTTCTTT. It yields the protein CASSLVQGMNTEAFF.

The rearrangement uses TRBV11-3 and TRBJ2-1; 8 nucleotides line up with TRBD2. CDR3 length: 15 residues. Germline-derived CDR1 and CDR2 are SGHNT and YENEEA. J was trimmed by 4 bases and V by 1 base; bases with no gene match: 3. CDR3 sequence: CASSLVLAGYNEQFF. In DNA form, the CDR3 reads TGTGCCAGCAGCTTAGTCTTAGCGGGATACAATGAGCAGTTCTTC.

This chain uses TRBV5-1 with TRBJ2-1; D perhaps matches TRBD2 (6 bases). The germline V gene encodes CDR1 SGHRS and CDR2 YFSETQ. Trimming removed 0 bases from V and 8 bases from J, with 18 bases in between. This CDR3 is 16 amino acids long. The CDR3 sequence: CASSLGRVKYSYEQFF. The CDR3 nucleotides read TGCGCCAGCAGCTTGGGGAGGGTAAAGTATAGCTATGAGCAGTTCTTC.

The chain recombines TRBV7-6 with TRBJ2-5; D is ambiguous. V was trimmed by 1 base and J by 2 bases, leaving 8 bases between them. This CDR3 region has 14 residues. Germline V CDR1 and CDR2: SGHVS, FNYEAQ. CDR3 coding DNA: TGTGCCAGCAGCTTAGGAGGTGGTCAAGAGACCCAGTACTTC. It translates to CASSLGGGQETQYF.

The rearrangement uses TRBV6-5 and TRBJ2-2; D gene uncertain. This CDR3 has 16 amino acids. Germline values: CDR1 MNHEY, CDR2 SVGAGI. V dropped 0 bases and J dropped 5 bases, with 13 bases sitting between them. This chain's CDR3 is CASSYSSFLDTGELFF. In nucleotides, the CDR3 is TGTGCCAGCAGTTACTCATCTTTTCTAGATACCGGGGAGCTGTTTTTT.

This sequence joins TRBV19 and TRBJ2-2; 7 bases are a match to TRBD2. The CDR3 length is 15 residues. The germline CDR1 and CDR2 sequences are LNHDA and SQIVND (reference sequence). With 5 bases clipped from V and 2 bases from J, the junction kept 5 bases outside the gene matches. CDR3 in amino acids: CASSVGTTNTGELFF. CDR3 in DNA: TGTGCCAGTAGTGTCGGGACTACCAACACCGGGGAGCTGTTTTTT.

The V call is TRBV5-1, the J call TRBJ2-7, with 13 bases that match TRBD2. Looked up from germline, CDR1 is SGHRS and CDR2 is YFSETQ. The CDR3 extends over 15 amino acids. Unmatched junction bases numbered 2, after V lost 3 bases and J lost 2 bases. Written as DNA, the CDR3 is TGCGCCAGCAGCTCCGGACTAGCGGGGGCCTACGAGCAGTACTTC. Its translation: CASSSGLAGAYEQYF.

The J gene is TRBJ1-1, the V gene TRBV9, with D possibly matching TRBD1 (5 bases). V dropped 3 bases and J dropped 2 bases, with 14 bases sitting between them. Germline CDR1 SGDLS, CDR2 YYNGEE. The CDR3 covers 15 residues. CDR3 coding DNA: TGTGCCAGCAGCGGAGGACATTTAGGAAACACTGAAGCTTTCTTT. Residues: CASSGGHLGNTEAFF.

This clone was recorded once. V usage is TRBV15 and J usage is TRBJ2-7; tentative D call: TRBD1 (6 bases). V was cut by 3 bases and J by 5 bases, with 11 bases left in between. Germline V gene data show CDR1 as LNHNV and CDR2 as YYDKDF (reference sequence). The CDR3 covers 13 residues. DNA of the CDR3: TGTGCCACCAGCAGGCAGGGGTCCGACGAGCAGTACTTC. Its translation is CATSRQGSDEQYF.

This clone was observed once. The chain joins TRBV28 to TRBJ2-7, with 8 bases matching TRBD2. Trimming took 2 bases from V and 2 from J; bases not matched to a gene: 5. The germline V gene encodes CDR1 MDHEN and CDR2 SYDVKM. This CDR3 has 15 amino acids. Here the CDR3 reads CASSLPRLATYEQYF. The DNA for the CDR3 is TGTGCCAGCAGTTTACCCCGACTAGCGACCTACGAGCAGTACTTC.

The chain combines TRBV6-5 with TRBJ1-4; TRBD1 might be the D (6 bases). With 6 bases removed from V and 5 bases from J, the gap between germline ends came to 16 bases. Germline assignment: CDR1 MNHEY and CDR2 SVGAGI. This CDR3 spans 15 amino acids. The DNA of the CDR3 is TGTGCCAGCAGACCATCCGGGACACAGAATGAAAAACTGTTTTTT. Residues: CASRPSGTQNEKLFF.

The chain uses TRBV27 and TRBJ1-5; D might be TRBD1 (6 bases). The V gene's germline CDR1 is MNHEY and CDR2 SMNVEV (reference sequence). V lost 3 bases and J lost 0, with 18 bases in between. The CDR3 has 18 amino acids. CDR3 loop: CASSFPTGGFYSNQPQHF. The CDR3 DNA sequence: TGTGCCAGCAGTTTTCCGACAGGAGGATTCTATAGCAATCAGCCCCAGCATTTT.

The V call is TRBV4-3, the J call TRBJ1-4, with TRBD1 matching 9 bases. From germline, CDR1 is LGHNA and CDR2 YSLEER. CDR3 size: 14 residues. Unmatched junction bases numbered 1, after V lost 3 bases and J lost 5 bases. The CDR3 bases are TGCGCCAGCAGCCATGGACAGGGGAATGAAAAACTGTTTTTT. The encoded protein is CASSHGQGNEKLFF.

This chain connects TRBV6-6 to TRBJ2-1, with TRBD2 matching over 8 bases. The V segment lost 4 bases and the J segment 6 bases; nucleotides outside the gene matches: 11. Germline V CDR1 and CDR2: MNHNY, SVGAGI (reference sequence). This CDR3 is built from 16 residues. The DNA for the CDR3 is TGTGCCAGCAGTTGGGGGCCGGGAGGGCCAGGCAATGAGCAGTTCTTC. Amino acid sequence: CASSWGPGGPGNEQFF.

The chain combines TRBV18 with TRBJ1-1; 7 bases align to TRBD1. This CDR3 comprises 16 residues. The germline V gene encodes CDR1 KGHSH and CDR2 LQKENI. The junction had 8 bases not matched to a gene; V was cut back by 4 bases and J by 0 bases. CDR3: CASSRWTGAMNTEAFF. In DNA, the CDR3 is TGTGCCAGCTCACGTTGGACAGGCGCAATGAACACTGAAGCTTTCTTT.

The rearrangement links TRBV19 to TRBJ2-3; no firm D call. Germline CDR1 reads LNHDA; CDR2 reads SQIVND (reference sequence). Trimming took off 5 bases at V and 2 bases at J, with 14 bases between the two ends. The CDR3 spans 15 residues. CDR3: CASSLSLNPTDTQYF. DNA for the CDR3: TGTGCCAGTAGTCTTAGTTTAAATCCCACAGATACGCAGTATTTT. The full variable domain, completed using reference TRBV19 and TRBJ2-3, is DGGITQSPKYLFRKEGQNVTLSCEQNLNHDAMYWYRQDPGQGLRLIYYSQIVNDFQKGDIAEGYSVSREKKESFPLTVTSAQKNPTAFYLCASSLSLNPTDTQYFGPGTRLTVL.

The chain employs TRBV7-2 and TRBJ2-1; possible D gene TRBD2, 5 bases. The CDR3 length is 16 residues. Trimming took 1 base from V and 4 from J, leaving 14 bases between them. Germline CDR1 and CDR2: SGHTA and FQGNSA. The CDR3, as DNA: TGTGCCAGCAGCTTAGATAATAGACGGGGATACAATGAGCAGTTCTTC. Translated, it gives CASSLDNRRGYNEQFF. Full variable domain (rest looked up from reference TRBV7-2 and TRBJ2-1): GAGVSQSPSNKVTEKGKDVELRCDPISGHTALYWYRQSLGQGLEFLIYFQGNSAPDKSGLPSDRFSAERTGGSVSTLTIQRTQQEDSAVYLCASSLDNRRGYNEQFFGPGTRLTVL.

J is TRBJ2-3 and V is TRBV15, with 7 bases that match TRBD2. V shed 5 bases and J 2 bases; nucleotides not matched to a gene: 10. The CDR3 consists of 16 residues. The germline V gene encodes CDR1 LNHNV and CDR2 YYDKDF (reference sequence). In DNA, the CDR3 is TGTGCCACCAGCTCCCTGGGGGGGAGATTCACAGATACGCAGTATTTT. Translation gives CATSSLGGRFTDTQYF.

The rearrangement links TRBV5-4 to TRBJ1-4; 8 nucleotides match TRBD1. The CDR3 totals 15 residues. The germline V gene has CDR1 SGHNT and CDR2 YYREEE (reference sequence). Germline trimming cut 2 bases from V and 6 bases from J; bases unmatched to any gene: 6. CDR3 protein: CASSLGQGRHEKLFF. The CDR3 nucleotides read TGTGCCAGCAGCTTAGGACAGGGACGACATGAAAAACTGTTTTTT.

This clone appeared once. The chain employs TRBV7-9 and TRBJ1-4; D might be TRBD1 (5 bases). The CDR3 totals 15 residues. Germline loops: CDR1 SEHNR, CDR2 FQNEAQ (reference sequence). The V gene lost 5 bases and the J gene lost 4 bases, with 14 bases spanning the gap. CDR3 amino acids: CASSPGSTDNEKLFF. The CDR3 nucleotides read TGTGCCAGCAGCCCAGGGTCAACCGATAATGAAAAACTGTTTTTT. The full variable domain, its missing parts supplied by reference TRBV7-9 and TRBJ1-4, is DTGVSQNPRHKITKRGQNVTFRCDPISEHNRLYWYRQTLGQGPEFLTYFQNEAQLEKSRLLSDRFSAERPKGSFSTLEIQRTEQGDSAMYLCASSPGSTDNEKLFFGSGTQLSVL.

Turning to this clone: The DNA is left out, because the CDR3 cannot be placed on it with certainty; the CDR3 is given as TCRdb lists it. This chain connects TRBV7-2 to TRBJ1-1; the D call of TRBD1 is as the table states it, not checked on the DNA. Ends included, the CDR3 has 14 residues. Germline CDR1 SGHTA, CDR2 FQGNSA. This CDR3 reads CASSLASGQGEAFF.

This clone is a singleton in its sample. This chain connects TRBV6-5 to TRBJ1-1; D is uncertain. CDR1 is MNHEY and CDR2 is SVGAGI in the germline V gene. The CDR3 is 14 residues long. Trimming shortened V by 5 bases and J by 0 bases, and 10 bases separated the two germline ends. CDR3 coding DNA: TGTGCCAGCAGTGAGTCCACCATGAACACTGAAGCTTTCTTT. Translated, it gives CASSESTMNTEAFF.

The chain employs TRBV6-5 and TRBJ2-2, with a weak D call TRBD1 (5 bases). This CDR3 is built from 14 residues. The V and J ends lost 4 bases and 1 base respectively, with 7 bases between them. Germline V gene lookup returns CDR1 MNHEY and CDR2 SVGAGI. CDR3 coding DNA: TGTGCCAGCAGTTTCAGGGAGAACACCGGGGAGCTGTTTTTT. This gives the protein CASSFRENTGELFF.

The chain combines TRBV18 with TRBJ2-7; 8 bases align to TRBD2. The junction had 17 bases not matched to a gene; V was cut back by 4 bases and J by 3 bases. The CDR3 sequence is 18 residues long. Per the germline V gene, CDR1 is KGHSH and CDR2 is LQKENI. The CDR3 sequence is CASSQEASGSHLFYEQYF. CDR3 sequence (DNA): TGTGCCAGCTCACAGGAGGCTAGCGGGTCTCACCTCTTCTACGAGCAGTACTTC.